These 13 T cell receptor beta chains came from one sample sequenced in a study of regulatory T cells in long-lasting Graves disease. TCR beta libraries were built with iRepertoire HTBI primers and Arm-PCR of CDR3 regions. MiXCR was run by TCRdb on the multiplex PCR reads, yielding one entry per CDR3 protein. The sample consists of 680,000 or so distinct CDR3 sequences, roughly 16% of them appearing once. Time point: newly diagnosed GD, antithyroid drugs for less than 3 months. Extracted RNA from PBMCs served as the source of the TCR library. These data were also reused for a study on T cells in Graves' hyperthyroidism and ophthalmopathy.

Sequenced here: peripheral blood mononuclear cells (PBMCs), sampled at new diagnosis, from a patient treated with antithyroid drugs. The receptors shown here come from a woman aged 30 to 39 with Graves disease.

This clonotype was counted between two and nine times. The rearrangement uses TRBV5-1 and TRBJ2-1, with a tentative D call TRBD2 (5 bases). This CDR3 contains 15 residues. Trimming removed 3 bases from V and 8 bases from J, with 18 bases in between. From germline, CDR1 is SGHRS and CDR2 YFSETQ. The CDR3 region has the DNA TGCGCCAGCAGCTGGCCCCCGGGATTGAGCGATGAGCAGTTCTTC. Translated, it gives CASSWPPGLSDEQFF. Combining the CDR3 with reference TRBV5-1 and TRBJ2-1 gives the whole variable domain KAGVTQTPRYLIKTRGQQVTLSCSPISGHRSVSWYQQTPGQGLQFLFEYFSETQRNKGNFPGRFSGRQFSNSRSEMNVSTLELGDSALYLCASSWPPGLSDEQFFGPGTRLTVL.

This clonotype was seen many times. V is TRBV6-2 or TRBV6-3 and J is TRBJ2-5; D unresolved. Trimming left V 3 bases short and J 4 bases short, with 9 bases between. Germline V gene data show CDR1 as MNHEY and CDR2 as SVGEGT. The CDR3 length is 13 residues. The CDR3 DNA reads TGTGCCAGCAGTTATGCGCCGGGAGAGACCCAGTACTTC. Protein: CASSYAPGETQYF.

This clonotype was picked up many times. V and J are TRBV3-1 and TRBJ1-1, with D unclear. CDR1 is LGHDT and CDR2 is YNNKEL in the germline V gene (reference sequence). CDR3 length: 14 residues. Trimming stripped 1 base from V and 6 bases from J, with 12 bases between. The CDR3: CASSQVVVGSEAFF. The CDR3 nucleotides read TGTGCCAGCAGCCAAGTCGTTGTGGGCTCTGAAGCTTTCTTT.

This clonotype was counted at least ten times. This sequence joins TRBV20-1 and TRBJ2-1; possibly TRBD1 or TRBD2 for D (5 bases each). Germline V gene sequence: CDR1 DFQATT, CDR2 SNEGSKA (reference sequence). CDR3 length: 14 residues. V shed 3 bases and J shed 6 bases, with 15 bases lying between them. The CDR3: CSARDGTAGNEQFF. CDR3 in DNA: TGCAGTGCTAGGGACGGGACCGCCGGCAATGAGCAGTTCTTC.

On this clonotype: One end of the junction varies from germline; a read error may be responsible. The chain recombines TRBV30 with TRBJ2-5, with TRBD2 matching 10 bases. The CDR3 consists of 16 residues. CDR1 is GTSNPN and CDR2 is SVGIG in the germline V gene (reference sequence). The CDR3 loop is CARSPPGLASQETQYF. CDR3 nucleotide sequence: TGTGCCCGGAGTCCTCCGGGACTAGCGTCTCAAGAGACCCAGTACTTC.

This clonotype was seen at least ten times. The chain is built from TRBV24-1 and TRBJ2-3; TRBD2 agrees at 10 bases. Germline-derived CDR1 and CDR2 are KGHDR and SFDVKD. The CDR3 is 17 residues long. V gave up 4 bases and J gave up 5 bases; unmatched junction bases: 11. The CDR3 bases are TGTGCCACCAGTGAACGGCTAGCGGGAGTCCTTGGAGATACGCAGTATTTT. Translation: CATSERLAGVLGDTQYF.

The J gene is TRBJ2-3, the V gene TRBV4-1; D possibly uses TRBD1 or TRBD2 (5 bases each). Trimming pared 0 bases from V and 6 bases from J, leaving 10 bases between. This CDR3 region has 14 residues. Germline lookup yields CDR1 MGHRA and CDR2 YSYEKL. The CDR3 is CASSQDGAVDTQYF. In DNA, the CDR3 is TGCGCCAGCAGCCAAGACGGGGCTGTTGATACGCAGTATTTT.

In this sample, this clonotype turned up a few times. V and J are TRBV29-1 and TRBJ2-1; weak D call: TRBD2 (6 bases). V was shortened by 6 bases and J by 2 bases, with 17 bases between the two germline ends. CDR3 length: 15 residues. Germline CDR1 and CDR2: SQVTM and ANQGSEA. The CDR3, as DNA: TGCAGCGTAGACAGCGGGTGGAGACCCTACAATGAGCAGTTCTTC. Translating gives CSVDSGWRPYNEQFF.

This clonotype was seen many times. CDR3 coding DNA: TGTGCCAGCAGTTATGGGATGAACACTGAAGCTTTCTTT. This translates into CASSYGMNTEAFF. The rearrangement joins TRBV6-2 or TRBV6-3 to TRBJ1-1; D call uncertain. V was trimmed by 3 bases and J by 0 bases, leaving 5 bases between them. Germline loops: CDR1 MNHEY, CDR2 SVGEGT. CDR3 size: 13 residues.

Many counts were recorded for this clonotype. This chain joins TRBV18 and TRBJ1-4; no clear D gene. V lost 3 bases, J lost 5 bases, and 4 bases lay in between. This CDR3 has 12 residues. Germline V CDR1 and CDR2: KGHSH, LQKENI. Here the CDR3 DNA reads TGTGCCAGCTCACCCTCAAATGAAAAACTGTTTTTT. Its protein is CASSPSNEKLFF.

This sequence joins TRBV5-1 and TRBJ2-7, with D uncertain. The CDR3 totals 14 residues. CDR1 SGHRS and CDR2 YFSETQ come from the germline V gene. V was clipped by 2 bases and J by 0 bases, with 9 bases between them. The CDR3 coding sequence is TGCGCCAGCAGCTTCCAGGTACCCTCCTACGAGCAGTACTTC. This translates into CASSFQVPSYEQYF.

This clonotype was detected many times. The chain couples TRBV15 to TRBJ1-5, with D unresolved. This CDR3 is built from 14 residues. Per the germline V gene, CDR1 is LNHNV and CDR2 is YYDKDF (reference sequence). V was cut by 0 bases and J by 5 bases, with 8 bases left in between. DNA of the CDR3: TGTGCCACCAGCAGAGAACAGATAGATCAGCCCCAGCATTTT. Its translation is CATSREQIDQPQHF.

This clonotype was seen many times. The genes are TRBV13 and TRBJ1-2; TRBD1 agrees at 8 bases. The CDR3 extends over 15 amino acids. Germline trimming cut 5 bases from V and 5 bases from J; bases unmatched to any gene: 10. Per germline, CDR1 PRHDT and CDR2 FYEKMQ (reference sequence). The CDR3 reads CASSPKPTGEYGYTF. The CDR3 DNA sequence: TGTGCCAGCAGCCCGAAGCCGACAGGGGAGTATGGCTACACCTTC.